These 27 T cell receptor beta chains were sequenced from one sample in a study of cytomegalovirus exposure and HLA in healthy donors (dated by TCRdb to 2016 to 2017). Library generation was performed with the immunoSEQ multiplex PCR assay. The multiplex PCR relied on a mix of 60 forward primers for TCR Vbeta segments and 13 reverse primers for TCR Jbeta segments. Here the immuneACCESS table is served through TCRdb, limited to in-frame sequences with V and J called. Missing clones are a known gap in these copies; in checked studies unresolved V genes cover under half, and the rest lacks a known reason. The sample data list 150,000 to 200,000 clones, and about three quarters of these were observed just once. More than 12% of the sample lies in the top ten. Source material: PBMCs. Source of these receptors: a man aged 50 to 60 in good health and CMV-seropositive.

In its sample, this clone was seen once. The chain is built from TRBV2 and TRBJ2-7; TRBD2 aligns across 10 bases. Looked up from germline, CDR1 is SNHLY and CDR2 is FYNNEI. V shed 7 bases, J shed 5 bases, and the junction held 8 bases outside the gene matches. The CDR3 has 14 residues. The CDR3 DNA follows: TGTGCCAGCACTGAGGGACTAGCGTTCGACGAGCAGTACTTC. Its protein product is CASTEGLAFDEQYF.

The rearrangement links TRBV4-1 to TRBJ1-6; D remains unclear. This CDR3 is 14 amino acids long. From germline, CDR1 is MGHRA and CDR2 YSYEKL. The V gene lost 6 bases and the J gene lost 8 bases, with 14 bases spanning the gap. CDR3 sequence reads: CASRLDRRDSPLHF. DNA of the CDR3: TGCGCCAGCAGACTAGACCGGCGGGATTCACCCCTCCACTTT.

The chain carries TRBV19 and TRBJ1-6; maybe TRBD1 (5 bases). V was pared by 6 bases and J by 6 bases, with 15 bases between. In germline, CDR1 is LNHDA, CDR2 SQIVND (reference sequence). The CDR3 totals 15 residues. In DNA form, the CDR3 reads TGTGCCAGTAGCCCGGCAGGGCAAGCTAATTCACCCCTCCACTTT. Its translation is CASSPAGQANSPLHF. Complete variable domain (other parts from reference TRBV19 and TRBJ1-6): DGGITQSPKYLFRKEGQNVTLSCEQNLNHDAMYWYRQDPGQGLRLIYYSQIVNDFQKGDIAEGYSVSREKKESFPLTVTSAQKNPTAFYLCASSPAGQANSPLHFGNGTRLTVT.

The V and J genes are TRBV9 and TRBJ2-1; D is uncertain. Germline V gene sequence: CDR1 SGDLS, CDR2 YYNGEE. V gave up 0 bases and J gave up 1 base, with 5 bases separating them. This CDR3 region has 14 residues. In DNA, the CDR3 is TGTGCCAGCAGCGTAGACAGTTCCTACAATGAGCAGTTCTTC. The encoded protein is CASSVDSSYNEQFF.

The rearrangement uses TRBV6-1 and TRBJ1-1; D call uncertain. Germline CDR1 and CDR2: MNHNS and SASEGT. Trimming took 1 base from V and 6 from J, leaving 9 bases between them. CDR3 length: 13 amino acids. CDR3 amino acids: CASSEVPEAEAFF. CDR3 in DNA: TGTGCCAGCAGTGAAGTGCCGGAGGCTGAAGCTTTCTTT.

V gene TRBV7-8 combines with J gene TRBJ2-5; tentatively, D is TRBD2 (6 bases). Germline CDR1 reads SGHVS; CDR2 reads FQNEAQ. The CDR3 extends over 13 amino acids. Trimming took 1 base from V and 5 from J, leaving 8 bases between them. CDR3 protein: CASSLGGVETQYF. The CDR3 coding sequence is TGTGCCAGCAGCTTAGGGGGGGTGGAGACCCAGTACTTC.

The chain links TRBV6-5 to TRBJ1-2; maybe TRBD1 (6 bases). In germline, CDR1 is MNHEY, CDR2 SVGAGI. This CDR3 has 13 amino acids. Trimming cost V 4 bases and J 5 bases, with 11 bases left between them. The CDR3 sequence: CASSSGTIYGYTF. In nucleotides, the CDR3 is TGTGCCAGCAGTTCCGGGACAATTTATGGCTACACCTTC.

The chain combines TRBV7-2 with TRBJ2-1; tentatively, D is TRBD1 (6 bases). Deletions cut 5 bases from V and 0 bases from J, with 11 bases between. Germline V gives CDR1 SGHTA, CDR2 FQGNSA. This CDR3 region has 15 residues. The CDR3 sequence: CASSPQGSSYNEQFF. In DNA form, the CDR3 reads TGTGCCAGCAGCCCCCAGGGGAGCTCCTACAATGAGCAGTTCTTC.

The chain employs TRBV6-6 and TRBJ2-5; D may be TRBD1 (6 bases). V lost 3 bases and J 0 bases, leaving 11 bases between the germline ends. The CDR3 spans 15 residues. Germline V gene sequence: CDR1 MNHNY, CDR2 SVGAGI (reference sequence). CDR3 sequence: CASSYWPGDQETQYF. The CDR3 nucleotides are TGTGCCAGCAGTTATTGGCCAGGGGACCAAGAGACCCAGTACTTC.

This sequence joins TRBV6-1 and TRBJ1-5, with 9 positions matching TRBD1. Looked up from germline, CDR1 is MNHNS and CDR2 is SASEGT. CDR3 length equals 14 residues. Germline trimming cut 5 bases from V and 7 bases from J; bases unmatched to any gene: 6. In DNA form, the CDR3 reads TGTGCCAGCAGTCGACAGGGGGGATGGCAGCCCCAGCATTTT. Translated: CASSRQGGWQPQHF.

The V gene is TRBV7-2, the J gene TRBJ2-1, with TRBD2 identical over 13 bases. This CDR3 region has 15 residues. V was clipped by 7 bases and J by 4 bases; unmatched bases: 4. CDR1 and CDR2 (germline): SGHTA, FQGNSA. CDR3 nucleotide sequence: TGTGCCAGCAAACTAGCGGGGGGGGCTTACAATGAGCAGTTCTTC. Amino acids: CASKLAGGAYNEQFF.

This clone was seen more than once but under ten times. This chain links TRBV5-8 with TRBJ2-7; a weak D match, TRBD2 (6 bases). The CDR3 has 12 amino acids. The germline V gene encodes CDR1 SGHTS and CDR2 YDEGEE. V was shortened by 4 bases and J by 6 bases, with 11 bases between the two germline ends. The CDR3 DNA sequence: TGTGCCAGCAGCCTTGGAGGGGTCGAGCAGTACTTC. Encoded protein: CASSLGGVEQYF. The whole variable domain, filled in from reference TRBV5-8 and TRBJ2-7, reads EAGVTQSPTHLIKTRGQQATLRCSPISGHTSVYWYQQALGLGLQFLLWYDEGEERNRGNFPPRFSGRQFPNYSSELNVNALELEDSALYLCASSLGGVEQYFGPGTRLTVT.

V gene TRBV7-2 combines with J gene TRBJ1-2; TRBD1 is a possible D gene (5 bases). V gave up 5 bases and J gave up 8 bases, with 18 bases separating them. Germline lookup yields CDR1 SGHTA and CDR2 FQGNSA. The CDR3 consists of 14 residues. DNA for the CDR3: TGTGCCAGCAGCCCGGACACGGTACTGGGCGGCTACACCTTC. Its protein is CASSPDTVLGGYTF.

The chain combines TRBV18 with TRBJ1-4; no definite D call. The CDR3 is 15 residues long. Germline loops: CDR1 KGHSH, CDR2 LQKENI. Trimming removed 5 bases from V and 8 bases from J, with 18 bases in between. In nucleotides, the CDR3 is TGTGCCAGCTCATCCGGGGAAGCCCCTACCGAAAAACTGTTTTTT. This codes for CASSSGEAPTEKLFF.

This chain links TRBV18 with TRBJ1-4, with 9 bases matching TRBD1. The trim removed 6 bases at V and 5 bases at J, leaving 4 bases unmatched. This CDR3 has 14 residues. Germline CDR1 is KGHSH and CDR2 is LQKENI. The CDR3 region is CASSRDRENEKLFF. The CDR3 region has the DNA TGTGCCAGCTCCCGGGACAGGGAGAATGAAAAACTGTTTTTT.

The CDR3 reads CASSRTGVDTEAFF. The CDR3 DNA follows: TGTGCCAGCAGCCGTACAGGGGTCGATACTGAAGCTTTCTTT. The J gene is TRBJ1-1, the V gene TRBV11-3, with TRBD1 matching 7 bases. Germline V lookup: CDR1 SGHNT, CDR2 YENEEA. With V trimmed by 5 bases and J by 5 bases, 8 bases remained unmatched. This CDR3 contains 14 residues.

As concerns this clone: This CDR3 is also generated by other DNA sequences in the sample. The chain uses TRBV7-3 and TRBJ2-3, with 11 bases fitting TRBD2. V trimming: 3 bases; J trimming: 1 base; junction bases outside the gene matches: 0. This CDR3 region has 15 residues. CDR1 and CDR2 from the germline V gene are SGHTA and FQGTGA. The CDR3 region is CASSLGLAGTDTQYF. CDR3 DNA sequence: TGTGCCAGCAGCTTGGGACTAGCGGGCACAGATACGCAGTATTTT.

The chain employs TRBV7-9 and TRBJ2-3; TRBD1 is a possible D gene (6 bases). Trimming left V 3 bases short and J 1 base short, with 11 bases between. CDR3 size: 15 residues. The germline CDR1 and CDR2 sequences are SEHNR and FQNEAQ (reference sequence). CDR3 coding DNA: TGTGCCAGCAGCTTCCTGGACAGCCGCACAGATACGCAGTATTTT. Translating gives CASSFLDSRTDTQYF.

The gene calls are TRBV7-9 and TRBJ2-6; perhaps TRBD2 as D (7 bases). V lost 5 bases and J lost 3, with 17 bases in between. Germline CDR1 SEHNR, CDR2 FQNEAQ (reference sequence). The CDR3 runs to 17 residues. CDR3 in DNA: TGTGCCAGCAGCAAAAGCGCGGGGGCTGTTGGGGCCAACGTCCTGACTTTC. Amino acid sequence: CASSKSAGAVGANVLTF.

The chain is built from TRBV4-1 and TRBJ2-1, with D possibly matching TRBD2 (6 bases). Trimming cost V 4 bases and J 8 bases, with 15 bases left between them. This CDR3 spans 14 amino acids. CDR1 and CDR2 from the germline V gene are MGHRA and YSYEKL. This CDR3 is CASSRRLVWDEQFF. The CDR3 DNA sequence: TGCGCCAGCAGCCGGAGACTAGTTTGGGATGAGCAGTTCTTC.

This clone showed up just once. This CDR3 reads CASHPSTAGELFF. The DNA for the CDR3 is TGTGCCAGCCACCCCTCTACCGCCGGGGAGCTGTTTTTT. The chain joins TRBV6-1 to TRBJ2-2, with D hard to call. Germline assignment: CDR1 MNHNS and CDR2 SASEGT. The V and J ends lost 8 bases and 6 bases respectively, with 13 bases between them. The CDR3 is made up of 13 amino acids.

The V and J genes are TRBV28 and TRBJ2-7, with D perhaps matching TRBD2 (5 bases). CDR1 is MDHEN and CDR2 is SYDVKM in the germline V gene. The V end lost 10 bases, the J end lost 5 bases, and 18 bases lay between the germline ends. The CDR3 has 13 amino acids. CDR3 nucleotides: TGTGCCACCCGGAGAGGGTCGAGAAACGAGCAGTACTTC. Protein: CATRRGSRNEQYF. The full variable domain, completed using reference TRBV28 and TRBJ2-7, is DVKVTQSSRYLVKRTGEKVFLECVQDMDHENMFWYRQDPGLGLRLIYFSYDVKMKEKGDIPEGYSVSREKKERFSLILESASTNQTSMYLCATRRGSRNEQYFGPGTRLTVT.

The chain links TRBV28 to TRBJ1-4, with D perhaps TRBD1 (6 bases). V lost 6 bases to trimming and J lost 2 bases, with 13 bases between them. CDR3 size: 15 residues. Germline assignment: CDR1 MDHEN and CDR2 SYDVKM. CDR3 sequence (DNA): TGTGCCAGCAGACTACGGGACACCACTAATGAAAAACTGTTTTTT. This translates into CASRLRDTTNEKLFF.

The rearrangement uses TRBV9 and TRBJ1-6, with 11 bases aligning to TRBD1. J lost 6 bases, V lost 4 bases, and 6 bases had no gene match. CDR1 is SGDLS and CDR2 is YYNGEE in the germline V gene. The CDR3 length is 16 residues. Written as DNA, the CDR3 is TGTGCCAGCAGCCCTCGGACAGGGGGCGGTAATTCACCCCTCCACTTT. This gives the protein CASSPRTGGGNSPLHF.

In this sample, this clone turned up a few times. This rearrangement joins TRBV11-2 to TRBJ1-3; D ambiguous. Germline V gives CDR1 SGHAT, CDR2 FQNNGV. The V gene lost 1 base and the J gene lost 4 bases, with 11 bases spanning the gap. CDR3 length: 15 amino acids. The DNA of the CDR3 is TGTGCCAGCAGCTTAGCCCGAGCTGTCGGAAACACCATATATTTT. This encodes CASSLARAVGNTIYF. The full variable domain, rest sourced from reference TRBV11-2 and TRBJ1-3, is EAGVAQSPRYKIIEKRQSVAFWCNPISGHATLYWYQQILGQGPKLLIQFQNNGVVDDSQLPKDRFSAERLKGVDSTLKIQPAKLEDSAVYLCASSLARAVGNTIYFGEGSWLTVV.

This clone was seen just once. The DNA of the CDR3 is TGCGCCAGCAGCCAAGACAGGGGGCTAAATTCACCCCTCCACTTT. Encoded protein: CASSQDRGLNSPLHF. The chain employs TRBV4-1 and TRBJ1-6; 8 bases match TRBD1. Trimming took 0 bases from V and 7 from J; bases not matched to a gene: 2. This CDR3 has 15 amino acids. Germline values: CDR1 MGHRA, CDR2 YSYEKL.

The rearrangement joins TRBV19 to TRBJ2-7; TRBD1 matches 7 bases. The CDR3 sequence is 15 residues long. Trimming at V came to 3 bases and at J to 7 bases, leaving 12 bases not matched to a gene. CDR1 LNHDA and CDR2 SQIVND come from the germline V gene (reference sequence). CDR3 DNA sequence: TGTGCCAGTAGTATTCAAGGACAGGCTATCCTGGAGCAGTACTTC. This sequence encodes CASSIQGQAILEQYF.